A single sample gave rise to the 28 T cell receptor beta chains below, sequenced in a study of CD8 T cells in ankylosing spondylitis. Each CDR3 protein gets one entry after TCRdb re-called the 5' RACE reads with MiXCR. The sample holds 300,000 to 350,000 distinct CDR3 sequences, around 21% seen once. The sample was blood, either unsorted or a sorted T cell fraction (not recorded which). Every receptor here comes from a female donor with ankylosing spondylitis or in good health (not recorded which).

The rearrangement links TRBV20-1 to TRBJ2-3, with 10 bases lining up with TRBD2. J lost 0 bases, V lost 6 bases, and 3 bases had no gene match. CDR1 and CDR2 from the germline V gene are DFQATT and SNEGSKA (reference sequence). The CDR3 runs to 14 residues. CDR3 loop: CSAPSGRSTDTQYF. The CDR3 nucleotides are TGCAGTGCGCCTAGCGGGAGAAGCACAGATACGCAGTATTTT.

The count of this clonotype is one. The genes are TRBV18 and TRBJ2-3, with D perhaps TRBD2 (5 bases). This CDR3 is 13 amino acids long. Trimming took 6 bases from V and 2 from J, leaving 9 bases between them. Germline V gene sequence: CDR1 KGHSH, CDR2 LQKENI. The CDR3 nucleotides are TGTGCCAGCTCGCGACTAAACACAGATACGCAGTATTTT. It encodes CASSRLNTDTQYF. Drawing the rest from reference TRBV18 and TRBJ2-3, the complete variable domain is NAGVMQNPRHLVRRRGQEARLRCSPMKGHSHVYWYRQLPEEGLKFMVYLQKENIIDESGMPKERFSAEFPKEGPSILRIQQVVRGDSAAYFCASSRLNTDTQYFGPGTRLTVL.

This chain connects TRBV7-9 to TRBJ2-1; no clear D gene. V gave up 5 bases and J gave up 0 bases, with 8 bases separating them. The CDR3 length is 14 residues. Germline CDR1 reads SEHNR; CDR2 reads FQNEAQ (reference sequence). The CDR3 is CASSPRGSYNEQFF. In DNA, the CDR3 is TGTGCCAGCAGCCCCCGTGGCTCCTACAATGAGCAGTTCTTC.

This clonotype was observed a few times. The chain carries TRBV2 and TRBJ1-1; D is undetermined. Germline lookup yields CDR1 SNHLY and CDR2 FYNNEI. The CDR3 is made up of 13 amino acids. V was cut by 6 bases and J by 0 bases, with 8 bases left in between. Written as DNA, the CDR3 is TGTGCCAGCAGCTACCACCTGAACACTGAAGCTTTCTTT. It is translated as CASSYHLNTEAFF. Together with reference TRBV2 and TRBJ1-1, the CDR3 gives the full variable domain: EPEVTQTPSHQVTQMGQEVILRCVPISNHLYFYWYRQILGQKVEFLVSFYNNEISEKSEIFDDQFSVERPDGSNFTLKIRSTKLEDSAMYFCASSYHLNTEAFFGQGTRLTVV.

There are a few counts of this clonotype. The rearrangement links TRBV15 to TRBJ2-1; 8 bases match TRBD2. Per germline, CDR1 LNHNV and CDR2 YYDKDF (reference sequence). The CDR3 loop spans 14 amino acids. Trimming cost V 2 bases and J 8 bases; bases outside gene matches: 5. Written as DNA, the CDR3 is TGTGCCACCAGCAGACCCCGGGGGGGCGATGAGCAGTTCTTC. This sequence encodes CATSRPRGGDEQFF. Combining the CDR3 with reference TRBV15 and TRBJ2-1 gives the whole variable domain DAMVIQNPRYQVTQFGKPVTLSCSQTLNHNVMYWYQQKSSQAPKLLFHYYDKDFNNEADTPDNFQSRRPNTSFCFLDIRSPGLGDTAMYLCATSRPRGGDEQFFGPGTRLTVL.

On this clonotype: A read error may produce the germline difference seen at one junction end. The CDR3 sequence: CASIPSAQGTQYF. The DNA for the CDR3 is TGTGCCAGTATTCCCAGTGCCCAAGGGACCCAGTACTTC. This sequence joins TRBV6-1 and TRBJ2-5; D gene uncertain. The CDR3 is 13 residues long. Germline V gives CDR1 MNHNS, CDR2 SASEGT.

CDR3 in amino acids: CASSFGPGSTEAFF. The DNA of the CDR3 is TGTGCCAGCAGCTTCGGTCCCGGGAGCACTGAAGCTTTCTTT. The V and J genes are TRBV5-4 and TRBJ1-1; D gene uncertain. The CDR3 runs to 14 residues. Germline-derived CDR1 and CDR2 are SGHNT and YYREEE (reference sequence). V was pared by 2 bases and J by 4 bases, with 12 bases between.

This clonotype showed up many times. The chain links TRBV10-3 to TRBJ2-7; a possible D gene is TRBD2 (6 bases). The CDR3 spans 13 residues. Looked up from germline, CDR1 is ENHRY and CDR2 is SYGVKD. V was pared by 2 bases and J by 3 bases, with 8 bases between. CDR3 nucleotides: TGTGCCATCAGTGAGGGGGAGGACTACGAGCAGTACTTC. Encoded protein: CAISEGEDYEQYF.

This clonotype was detected a few times. At one end, the junction sequence differs from germline, possibly due to a read error. V and J are TRBV10-3 and TRBJ2-1; D gene ambiguous. Germline CDR1 ENHRY, CDR2 SYGVKD. There are 15 residues in the CDR3. The CDR3, as DNA: TGTGCCATCAGTGAGTCGATGGTCCGGCCCGCGACTTTCCTATTC. Encoded protein: CAISESMVRPATFLF.

This clonotype was recorded a few times. CDR3 DNA sequence: TGTGCCAGCAGCGGAACTGAGTCTCGAGAGACCCAGTACTTC. Its protein product is CASSGTESRETQYF. The chain couples TRBV7-6 to TRBJ2-5; unclear D gene. Germline values: CDR1 SGHVS, CDR2 FNYEAQ. The CDR3 is 14 amino acids. V was shortened by 5 bases and J by 4 bases, with 14 bases between the two germline ends. The variable domain in full, with the rest retrieved from reference TRBV7-6 and TRBJ2-5, is GAGVSQSPRYKVTKRGQDVALRCDPISGHVSLYWYRQALGQGPEFLTYFNYEAQQDKSGLPNDRFSAERPEGSISTLTIQRTEQRDSAMYRCASSGTESRETQYFGPGTRLLVL.

This chain uses TRBV10-3 with TRBJ2-1; 11 bases map to TRBD1. The CDR3 is 16 residues long. After removal of 6 bases from V and 1 base from J, the junction contained 5 bases not matched to a gene. The germline V gene has CDR1 ENHRY and CDR2 SYGVKD. The CDR3 bases are TGTGCCATCAGCGAAGGGACAGGGGGTTCCTACAATGAGCAGTTCTTC. Translated, it gives CAISEGTGGSYNEQFF.

This chain joins TRBV11-1 and TRBJ2-7; D call uncertain. The CDR3 is 15 amino acids. Germline CDR1 reads SGHAT; CDR2 reads FQDESV (reference sequence). V was clipped by 1 base and J by 5 bases, with 15 bases between them. As DNA, the CDR3 is TGTGCCAGCAGCTTAGGTAGCCTAACCCTTAACGAGCAGTACTTC. Translating it yields CASSLGSLTLNEQYF.

In the case of this clonotype: At one end, the junction sequence differs from germline, possibly due to a read error. The gene calls are TRBV25-1 and TRBJ2-1, with TRBD2 matching 9 bases. Germline CDR1 is MGHDK and CDR2 is SYGVNS. CDR3 size: 13 residues. The CDR3 protein is CASGAGGQNEQLF. CDR3 DNA sequence: TGTGCCAGCGGAGCGGGAGGTCAGAATGAGCAGTTATTC.

J is TRBJ2-7 and V is TRBV30; no clear D. CDR3 size: 13 residues. Between the trimmed V and J ends, which lost 0 bases and 5 bases, there was a span of 11 bases. Germline V gene data show CDR1 as GTSNPN and CDR2 as SVGIG (reference sequence). The DNA of the CDR3 is TGTGCCTGGAGTGTACAAGTAGGAAACGAGCAGTACTTC. Translating it yields CAWSVQVGNEQYF. Based on the CDR3 plus reference TRBV30 and TRBJ2-7, the full variable domain is SQTIHQWPATLVQPVGSPLSLECTVEGTSNPNLYWYRQAAGRGLQLLFYSVGIGQISSEVPQNLSASRPQDRQFILSSKKLLLSDSGFYLCAWSVQVGNEQYFGPGTRLTVT.

Only a few counts were recorded for this clonotype. J is TRBJ2-3 and V is TRBV18; 10 positions agree with TRBD2. V shed 10 bases, J shed 1 base, and the junction held 8 bases outside the gene matches. The CDR3 runs to 15 residues. Germline loops: CDR1 KGHSH, CDR2 LQKENI. The chain's CDR3 is CATPGTSDRTDTQYF. CDR3 DNA: TGTGCCACCCCCGGGACTAGCGACCGCACAGATACGCAGTATTTT.

In this sample, this clonotype turned up a few times. The chain has TRBV29-1 and TRBJ2-5; 8 nucleotides agree with TRBD2. V lost 7 bases to trimming and J lost 4 bases; unmatched junction nucleotides: 8. The CDR3 is 13 amino acids. The germline gives CDR1 SQVTM, CDR2 ANQGSEA. The DNA for the CDR3 is TGCAGCGGCGGGACTAGGAGGGGAGAGACCCAGTACTTC. Amino acids: CSGGTRRGETQYF.

The chain carries TRBV20-1 and TRBJ1-6; D may be TRBD1 (6 bases). V lost 3 bases and J 10 bases, leaving 19 bases between the germline ends. The CDR3 is made up of 15 amino acids. CDR1 and CDR2 from the germline V gene are DFQATT and SNEGSKA (reference sequence). The CDR3 DNA reads as TGCAGTGCTAGTAGGGGGGGAACAGGGAACTCACCCCTCCACTTT. Amino acids: CSASRGGTGNSPLHF.

The V gene is TRBV5-5, the J gene TRBJ2-1; perhaps D is TRBD1 or TRBD2 (5 bases each). Trimming stripped 1 base from V and 1 base from J, with 12 bases between. This CDR3 spans 16 amino acids. Germline values: CDR1 SGHKS, CDR2 YYEKEE (reference sequence). The CDR3 spells CASSLNGATSYNEQFF. CDR3 bases: TGTGCCAGCAGCTTGAACGGGGCCACATCCTACAATGAGCAGTTCTTC.

The V call is TRBV5-5, the J call TRBJ1-1; no reliable D call. CDR1 SGHKS and CDR2 YYEKEE come from the germline V gene (reference sequence). The germline V and J ends were trimmed by 4 bases and 11 bases, with 18 bases remaining between them. The CDR3 is made up of 13 amino acids. CDR3 bases: TGTGCCAGCAGCGAAAGCTGGAACAGCCGTGCTTTCTTT. Translating gives CASSESWNSRAFF.

The rearrangement links TRBV25-1 to TRBJ2-7, with 13 nucleotides matching TRBD2. V trimming: 8 bases; J trimming: 7 bases; junction bases outside the gene matches: 5. The CDR3 contains 13 residues. Germline V gene data show CDR1 as MGHDK and CDR2 as SYGVNS. The CDR3 region has the DNA TGTGCCAGCGGGACTAGCGGGACACGGGAGCAGTACTTC. It codes for CASGTSGTREQYF.

This clonotype was observed a handful of times. The chain is built from TRBV18 and TRBJ2-5; 9 nucleotides agree with TRBD2. Germline V gene data show CDR1 as KGHSH and CDR2 as LQKENI. This CDR3 is built from 16 residues. V was pared by 0 bases and J by 1 base, with 3 bases of the junction left unmatched. The CDR3 is CASSPPSGRPQETQYF. DNA for the CDR3: TGTGCCAGCTCACCACCAAGCGGGAGGCCCCAAGAGACCCAGTACTTC.

J is TRBJ2-1 and V is TRBV12-3 or TRBV12-4; TRBD2 matches at 9 bases. There are 16 residues in the CDR3. V lost 5 bases, J lost 7 bases, and 12 bases stayed unmatched. The CDR3 protein is CASSDVSRRGGNEQFF. As DNA, the CDR3 is TGTGCCAGCAGTGACGTCTCGCGGCGGGGGGGGAATGAGCAGTTCTTC.

The V call is TRBV7-9, the J call TRBJ1-4, with 7 bases identical to TRBD1. CDR3 length: 15 residues. Germline lookup yields CDR1 SEHNR and CDR2 FQNEAQ (reference sequence). Losses at the gene ends were 1 base for V and 4 bases for J; bases not matched to a gene: 3. In DNA form, the CDR3 reads TGTGCCAGCAGCTTAGAGGGGGCAAATAATGAAAAACTGTTTTTT. Protein product: CASSLEGANNEKLFF.

This clonotype was seen only a few times. The CDR3 DNA reads as TGTGCCAGCAGCCAACTCGGGGCCTTACACTCCTACGAGCAGTACTTC. Translating gives CASSQLGALHSYEQYF. This sequence joins TRBV28 and TRBJ2-7; the D gene could be TRBD1 or TRBD2 (5 bases each). The V and J ends lost 6 bases and 0 bases respectively, with 18 bases between them. This CDR3 is built from 16 residues. CDR1 is MDHEN and CDR2 is SYDVKM in the germline V gene. The full variable domain, rest sourced from reference TRBV28 and TRBJ2-7, is DVKVTQSSRYLVKRTGEKVFLECVQDMDHENMFWYRQDPGLGLRLIYFSYDVKMKEKGDIPEGYSVSREKKERFSLILESASTNQTSMYLCASSQLGALHSYEQYFGPGTRLTVT.

This clonotype turned up a few times. CDR3 sequence: CASSPGLVAKTQYF. CDR3 sequence (DNA): TGTGCCAGCAGTCCTGGACTAGTCGCAAAGACCCAGTACTTC. The J gene is TRBJ2-5, the V gene TRBV12-3 or TRBV12-4, with 7 bases that match TRBD2. V dropped 5 bases and J dropped 6; count of bases not matched to a gene: 9. The CDR3 totals 14 residues.

V usage is TRBV12-3 or TRBV12-4 and J usage is TRBJ2-2, with a possible D match to TRBD2 (5 bases). V was shortened by 7 bases and J by 3 bases, with 18 bases between the two germline ends. CDR3 length: 16 residues. The CDR3 DNA follows: TGTGCCAGCAACCCTGCATGGAGCGGATACACCGGGGAGCTGTTTTTT. Its translation: CASNPAWSGYTGELFF.

The chain uses TRBV7-9 and TRBJ2-1; D is undetermined. The CDR3 runs to 16 residues. Trimming cost V 2 bases and J 1 base, with 12 bases left between them. Germline loops: CDR1 SEHNR, CDR2 FQNEAQ (reference sequence). CDR3 DNA sequence: TGTGCCAGCAGCTTATTCAGGACCCCATCCTACAATGAGCAGTTCTTC. As protein: CASSLFRTPSYNEQFF. The whole variable domain, remainder taken from reference TRBV7-9 and TRBJ2-1, is DTGVSQNPRHKITKRGQNVTFRCDPISEHNRLYWYRQTLGQGPEFLTYFQNEAQLEKSRLLSDRFSAERPKGSFSTLEIQRTEQGDSAMYLCASSLFRTPSYNEQFFGPGTRLTVL.

The J gene is TRBJ2-6, the V gene TRBV20-1, with D unresolved. This CDR3 is built from 16 residues. CDR1 is DFQATT and CDR2 is SNEGSKA in the germline V gene (reference sequence). Deletions cut 2 bases from V and 1 base from J, with 12 bases between. The CDR3 reads CSARLLKLSGANVLTF. CDR3 nucleotide sequence: TGCAGTGCTAGATTGTTAAAGCTTTCTGGGGCCAACGTCCTGACTTTC.